The 6 T cell receptor beta chains presented below share a single source sample, sequenced in a study of Graves' ophthalmopathy and Graves' hyperthyroidism. The sequenced template was RNA, covering the TCR beta CDR3 region. HTBI-primed RT-PCR formed the first round, and a multiplex PCR formed the second. A single record per CDR3 protein comes from TCRdb applying MiXCR to the multiplex PCR reads. The repertoire has roughly 230,000 distinct CDR3 sequences, under 25% of them found once; the top ten carry 35% to 55%. Sequences were obtained from peripheral blood. These receptors came from a woman between 45 and 65 years old with Graves' ophthalmopathy.

This clonotype was observed at least ten times. The chain couples TRBV7-8 to TRBJ2-5, with 10 bases that match TRBD1. The CDR3 has 15 residues. Trimming cost V 5 bases and J 1 base; bases outside gene matches: 4. Germline V gene lookup returns CDR1 SGHVS and CDR2 FQNEAQ. CDR3 residues: CASSRRDRGQETQYF. The CDR3, as DNA: TGTGCCAGCAGCAGACGGGACAGGGGCCAAGAGACCCAGTACTTC. The full variable domain, its missing parts supplied by reference TRBV7-8 and TRBJ2-5, is GAGVSQSPRYKVAKRGQDVALRCDPISGHVSLFWYQQALGQGPEFLTYFQNEAQLDKSGLPSDRFFAERPEGSVSTLKIQRTQQEDSAVYLCASSRRDRGQETQYFGPGTRLLVL.

This clonotype was detected ten times or more. V usage is TRBV28 and J usage is TRBJ1-5, with 12 nucleotides matching TRBD1. J gave up 4 bases and V 6 bases, and 10 bases lay outside the gene matches. The CDR3 consists of 17 residues. Germline V gene lookup returns CDR1 MDHEN and CDR2 SYDVKM. This chain's CDR3 is CASSIIGTGGKNQPQHF. As DNA, the CDR3 is TGTGCCAGCAGCATTATCGGGACAGGGGGCAAGAATCAGCCCCAGCATTTT.

The chain is built from TRBV15 and TRBJ2-7; a weak D match, TRBD2 (5 bases). Germline values: CDR1 LNHNV, CDR2 YYDKDF (reference sequence). With 1 base removed from V and 1 base from J, the gap between germline ends came to 8 bases. The length of the CDR3 is 14 residues. CDR3 sequence: CATSRAGNSYEQYF. CDR3 sequence (DNA): TGTGCCACCAGCAGAGCGGGGAATTCCTACGAGCAGTACTTC.

This clonotype was detected many times. The chain combines TRBV20-1 with TRBJ2-1; 13 bases agree with TRBD2. The CDR3 runs 15 residues. V gave up 5 bases and J gave up 2 bases; unmatched junction bases: 3. The V gene's germline CDR1 is DFQATT and CDR2 SNEGSKA (reference sequence). CDR3 sequence: CSAPTSGRPYNEQFF. The CDR3 DNA is TGCAGTGCTCCGACTAGCGGGAGGCCCTACAATGAGCAGTTCTTC.

This clonotype has at least ten counts. The gene calls are TRBV20-1 and TRBJ2-7, with 7 bases identical to TRBD2. The CDR3 covers 13 residues. The germline gives CDR1 DFQATT, CDR2 SNEGSKA (reference sequence). Trimming took 5 bases from V and 3 from J; bases not matched to a gene: 7. CDR3 region: CSAWEGGSYEQYF. Here the CDR3 DNA reads TGCAGTGCTTGGGAGGGCGGAAGCTACGAGCAGTACTTC.

This clonotype was seen many times. V and J are TRBV6-1 and TRBJ1-6, with D perhaps TRBD1 (6 bases). This CDR3 has 14 residues. Trimming took 3 bases from V and 9 from J, leaving 12 bases between them. CDR1 is MNHNS and CDR2 is SASEGT in the germline V gene. This chain's CDR3 is CASSDRGYRSPLHF. The DNA for the CDR3 is TGTGCCAGCAGTGACAGGGGTTATCGTTCACCCCTCCACTTT.